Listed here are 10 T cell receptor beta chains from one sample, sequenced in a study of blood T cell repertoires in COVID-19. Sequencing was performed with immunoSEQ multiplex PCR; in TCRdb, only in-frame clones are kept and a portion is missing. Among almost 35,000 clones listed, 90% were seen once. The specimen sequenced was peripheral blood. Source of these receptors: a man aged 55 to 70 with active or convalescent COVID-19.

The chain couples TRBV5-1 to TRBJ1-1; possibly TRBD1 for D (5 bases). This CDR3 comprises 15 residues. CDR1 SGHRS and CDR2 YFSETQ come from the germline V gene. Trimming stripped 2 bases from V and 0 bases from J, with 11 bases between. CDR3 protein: CASSLQPGMNTEAFF. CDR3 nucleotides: TGCGCCAGCAGCTTACAGCCAGGGATGAACACTGAAGCTTTCTTT.

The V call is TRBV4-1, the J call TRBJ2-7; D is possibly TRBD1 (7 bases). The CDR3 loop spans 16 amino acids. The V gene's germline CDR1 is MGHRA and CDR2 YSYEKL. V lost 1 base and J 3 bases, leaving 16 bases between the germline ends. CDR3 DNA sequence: TGCGCCAGCAGCCAAGCTGCGGGACAGCTTTACTACGAGCAGTACTTC. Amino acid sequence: CASSQAAGQLYYEQYF.

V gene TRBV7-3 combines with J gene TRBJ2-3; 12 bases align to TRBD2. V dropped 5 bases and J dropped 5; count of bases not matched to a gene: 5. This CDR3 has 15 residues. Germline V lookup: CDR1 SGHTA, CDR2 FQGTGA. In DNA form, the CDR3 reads TGTGCCAGCAGCACGCGACTAGCGGGAGTAGATACGCAGTATTTT. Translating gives CASSTRLAGVDTQYF.

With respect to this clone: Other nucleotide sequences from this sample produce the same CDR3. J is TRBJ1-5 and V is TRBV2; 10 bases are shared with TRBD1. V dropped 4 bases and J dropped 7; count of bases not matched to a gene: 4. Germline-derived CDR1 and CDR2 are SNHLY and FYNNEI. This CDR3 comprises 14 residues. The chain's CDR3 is CASSGQGARQPQHF. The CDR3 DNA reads TGTGCCAGCAGTGGACAGGGGGCTCGGCAGCCCCAGCATTTT.

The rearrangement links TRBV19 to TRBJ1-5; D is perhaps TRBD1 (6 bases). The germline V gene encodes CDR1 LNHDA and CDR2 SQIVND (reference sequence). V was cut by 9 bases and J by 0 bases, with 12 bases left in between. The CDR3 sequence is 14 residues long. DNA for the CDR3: TGTGCCAGCACAGGGCCCTATAGCAATCAGCCCCAGCATTTT. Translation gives CASTGPYSNQPQHF. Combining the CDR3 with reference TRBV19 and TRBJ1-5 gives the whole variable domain DGGITQSPKYLFRKEGQNVTLSCEQNLNHDAMYWYRQDPGQGLRLIYYSQIVNDFQKGDIAEGYSVSREKKESFPLTVTSAQKNPTAFYLCASTGPYSNQPQHFGDGTRLSIL.

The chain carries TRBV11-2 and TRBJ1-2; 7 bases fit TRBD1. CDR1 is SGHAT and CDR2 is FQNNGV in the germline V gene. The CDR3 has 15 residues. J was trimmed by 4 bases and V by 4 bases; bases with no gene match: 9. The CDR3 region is CASSSRTGGGYGYTF. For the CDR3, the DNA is TGTGCCAGCAGCTCTCGGACAGGTGGGGGCTATGGCTACACCTTC. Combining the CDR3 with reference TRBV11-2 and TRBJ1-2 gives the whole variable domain EAGVAQSPRYKIIEKRQSVAFWCNPISGHATLYWYQQILGQGPKLLIQFQNNGVVDDSQLPKDRFSAERLKGVDSTLKIQPAKLEDSAVYLCASSSRTGGGYGYTFGSGTRLTVV.

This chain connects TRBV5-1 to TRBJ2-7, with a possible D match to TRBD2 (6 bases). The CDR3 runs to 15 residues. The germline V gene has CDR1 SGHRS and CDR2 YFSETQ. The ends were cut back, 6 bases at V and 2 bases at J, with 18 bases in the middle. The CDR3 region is CASTPSGASAYEQYF. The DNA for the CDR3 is TGCGCCAGCACCCCCTCCGGGGCTAGCGCCTACGAGCAGTACTTC.

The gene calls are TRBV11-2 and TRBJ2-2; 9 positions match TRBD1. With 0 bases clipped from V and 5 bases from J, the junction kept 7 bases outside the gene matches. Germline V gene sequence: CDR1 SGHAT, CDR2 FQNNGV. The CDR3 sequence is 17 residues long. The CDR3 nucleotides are TGTGCCAGCAGCTTAGATGATGGGACAGGGATAACCGGGGAGCTGTTTTTT. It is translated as CASSLDDGTGITGELFF.

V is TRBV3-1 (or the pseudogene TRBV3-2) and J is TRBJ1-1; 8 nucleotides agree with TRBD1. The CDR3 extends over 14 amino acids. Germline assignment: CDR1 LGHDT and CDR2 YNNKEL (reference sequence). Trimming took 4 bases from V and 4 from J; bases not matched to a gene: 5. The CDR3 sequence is CASSPGGASTEAFF. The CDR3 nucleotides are TGTGCCAGCAGCCCAGGGGGCGCGAGCACTGAAGCTTTCTTT.

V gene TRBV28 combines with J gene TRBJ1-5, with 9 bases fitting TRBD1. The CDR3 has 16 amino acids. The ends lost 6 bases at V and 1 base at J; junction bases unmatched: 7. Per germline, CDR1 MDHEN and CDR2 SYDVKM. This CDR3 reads CASSPGDRGSNQPQHF. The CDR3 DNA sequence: TGTGCCAGCAGCCCCGGCGACAGGGGGAGCAATCAGCCCCAGCATTTT.